These 16 T cell receptor beta chains were sequenced from one sample in a study of blood T cells in healthy people across ages. Primed by a sample-barcoded 5' primer and a J-beta primer mix, a second PCR proceeded for roughly 7 to 11 cycles. TCRdb called the 5' RACE reads again in MiXCR, with one record for every CDR3 protein. Here the sample spans about 780,000 distinct CDR3 sequences, more than 35% being singletons. Input material: blood. The receptors shown here come from a man older than 75 in good health.

This clonotype was seen a single time. The junction and the germline gene differ at one end; a read error may be behind it. The gene calls are TRBV28 and TRBJ2-7, with D possibly matching TRBD1 (5 bases). The CDR3 totals 15 residues. Germline-derived CDR1 and CDR2 are MDHEN and SYDVKM. CDR3 protein: CTSTGGATASYEQYF. The CDR3 DNA is TGTACCAGCACGGGTGGGGCGACCGCGTCCTACGAGCAGTACTTC.

This chain joins TRBV4-1 and TRBJ2-5, with D unclear. The germline gives CDR1 MGHRA, CDR2 YSYEKL. The V end was cut by 5 bases, the J end by 2 bases, with 12 bases between. This CDR3 has 14 residues. CDR3 protein: CASSGGRSQETQYF. Here the CDR3 DNA reads TGCGCCAGCAGCGGTGGGCGGTCACAAGAGACCCAGTACTTC.

This chain joins TRBV7-2 and TRBJ2-5; tentative D call: TRBD1 (6 bases). Germline V CDR1 and CDR2: SGHTA, FQGNSA. V gave up 5 bases and J gave up 0 bases, with 16 bases separating them. The CDR3 has 16 amino acids. The CDR3 region has the DNA TGTGCCAGCAGCAGTGACAGGTTCCCGTACCAAGAGACCCAGTACTTC. Translating gives CASSSDRFPYQETQYF.

This rearrangement joins TRBV6-1 to TRBJ2-1, with D unresolved. The length of the CDR3 is 12 residues. CDR1 is MNHNS, CDR2 SASEGT, per germline. The V end was cut by 10 bases, the J end by 9 bases, with 16 bases between. The CDR3 DNA is TGTGCCAACGAACCGCGCTGGGGTGAGCAGTTCTTC. Amino acids: CANEPRWGEQFF.

This clonotype was observed a few times. CDR3 coding DNA: TGTGCCAGCAGTATTGACAGGGGGCGCACCTACGAGCAGTACTTC. Its translation is CASSIDRGRTYEQYF. This chain links TRBV12-3 or TRBV12-4 with TRBJ2-7, with TRBD1 identical over 10 bases. The trim removed 5 bases at V and 2 bases at J, leaving 6 bases unmatched. CDR3 length: 15 residues.

V usage is TRBV14 and J usage is TRBJ2-3; D is tentatively TRBD1 or TRBD2 (5 bases each). In germline, CDR1 is SGHDN, CDR2 FVKESK. The CDR3 runs 15 residues. V shed 1 base and J shed 4 bases, with 12 bases lying between them. In DNA, the CDR3 is TGTGCCAGCAGCCAAGCACGGGGCGTCGCAGATACGCAGTATTTT. Its protein product is CASSQARGVADTQYF.

This clonotype has only a few counts. V gene TRBV15 combines with J gene TRBJ2-7; the D gene is possibly TRBD1 (5 bases). V was cut by 0 bases and J by 3 bases, with 9 bases left in between. Germline V gives CDR1 LNHNV, CDR2 YYDKDF (reference sequence). CDR3 length: 14 amino acids. The CDR3 DNA is TGTGCCACCAGCAGAGAGACAGTCATCTACGAGCAGTACTTC. Encoded protein: CATSRETVIYEQYF.

On this clonotype itself: A read error may be the cause here, since a much bigger clone is one base away. The chain recombines TRBV20-1 with TRBJ2-7; D uncertain. The CDR3 contains 15 residues. The V gene lost 4 bases and the J gene lost 7 bases, with 23 bases spanning the gap. Germline V CDR1 and CDR2: DFQATT, SNEGSKA (reference sequence). CDR3 coding DNA: TGCAGTGCTAACCTTGGACGTTACAGCGACAATGAGCAGTACTTC. It is translated as CSANLGRYSDNEQYF.

The chain's CDR3 is CASSPSSGDNTGELFF. The DNA for the CDR3 is TGTGCCAGCTCACCGTCATCCGGGGACAACACCGGGGAGCTGTTTTTT. The chain recombines TRBV18 with TRBJ2-2; D tentatively fits TRBD1 or TRBD2 (5 bases each). The CDR3 totals 16 residues. Germline CDR1 reads KGHSH; CDR2 reads LQKENI. The V and J ends lost 3 bases and 2 bases respectively, with 13 bases between them.

This CDR3 reads CASSLVTVSYNEQFF. The CDR3 nucleotides read TGTGCCAGCAGTTTAGTGACTGTTTCCTACAATGAGCAGTTCTTC. This rearrangement joins TRBV12-3 or TRBV12-4 to TRBJ2-1; D gene uncertain. V lost 1 base, J lost 1 base, and 8 bases lay in between. The CDR3 has 15 amino acids.

V usage is TRBV13 and J usage is TRBJ2-7; D remains ambiguous. The germline gives CDR1 PRHDT, CDR2 FYEKMQ (reference sequence). Between the trimmed V and J ends, which lost 1 base and 6 bases, there was a span of 7 bases. This CDR3 is built from 12 residues. The CDR3 loop is CASSLDYPEQYF. As DNA, the CDR3 is TGTGCCAGCAGCTTAGATTACCCCGAGCAGTACTTC. Supplemented by reference TRBV13 and TRBJ2-7, the full variable domain reads AAGVIQSPRHLIKEKRETATLKCYPIPRHDTVYWYQQGPGQDPQFLISFYEKMQSDKGSIPDRFSAQQFSDYHSELNMSSLELGDSALYFCASSLDYPEQYFGPGTRLTVT.

The CDR3 spells CAISERGTQYF. The CDR3 DNA reads TGTGCCATCAGCGAAAGGGGGACCCAGTACTTC. The V call is TRBV10-3, the J call TRBJ2-4, with TRBD1 as a possible D gene (5 bases). The DNA end favors TRBJ2-5, so the J call may be wrong. From germline, CDR1 is ENHRY and CDR2 SYGVKD. CDR3 length: 11 residues.

This clonotype was observed at least ten times. The gene calls are TRBV28 and TRBJ2-7; TRBD2 matches at 11 bases. This CDR3 is built from 15 residues. CDR1 MDHEN and CDR2 SYDVKM come from the germline V gene. V was pared by 10 bases and J by 1 base, with 9 bases of the junction left unmatched. The CDR3 spells CATEPGLAESYEQYF. CDR3 bases: TGTGCCACCGAGCCGGGACTAGCGGAATCCTACGAGCAGTACTTC.

In its sample, this clonotype was seen a few times. The J gene is TRBJ1-5, the V gene TRBV6-6; the D gene is possibly TRBD1 (6 bases). Per germline, CDR1 MNHNY and CDR2 SVGAGI (reference sequence). Trimming shortened V by 2 bases and J by 4 bases, and 12 bases separated the two germline ends. The CDR3 is made up of 15 amino acids. This CDR3 reads CASSYGGAGNQPQHF. CDR3 nucleotide sequence: TGTGCCAGCAGTTACGGGGGGGCAGGGAATCAGCCCCAGCATTTT.

This clonotype showed up many times. The rearrangement links TRBV20-1 to TRBJ2-6; 11 bases map to TRBD2. CDR1 and CDR2 from the germline V gene are DFQATT and SNEGSKA (reference sequence). This CDR3 is built from 19 residues. J gave up 2 bases and V 3 bases, and 12 bases lay outside the gene matches. The CDR3 sequence: CSARDHQLAGVAGANVLTF. In DNA, the CDR3 is TGCAGTGCTAGGGATCATCAACTAGCGGGAGTGGCTGGGGCCAACGTCCTGACTTTC.

This sequence joins TRBV7-6 and TRBJ2-5, with TRBD2 as a possible D gene (5 bases). With 5 bases removed from V and 5 bases from J, the gap between germline ends came to 12 bases. Germline V gene lookup returns CDR1 SGHVS and CDR2 FNYEAQ. The CDR3 has 13 residues. CDR3 bases: TGTGCCAGCAGCCCAACCACGGGGGAGACCCAGTACTTC. It is translated as CASSPTTGETQYF. The variable domain in full, with the rest retrieved from reference TRBV7-6 and TRBJ2-5, is GAGVSQSPRYKVTKRGQDVALRCDPISGHVSLYWYRQALGQGPEFLTYFNYEAQQDKSGLPNDRFSAERPEGSISTLTIQRTEQRDSAMYRCASSPTTGETQYFGPGTRLLVL.